Listed below are T cell receptor beta chains from one sample, sequenced in a study. MiXCR, applied by TCRdb to the 5' RACE reads, yields one record per CDR3 protein. Here the sample spans approximately 40,000 distinct CDR3 sequences, about 30% being singletons. The material sequenced was tumor-infiltrating memory CD4+ T cells sorted from the breast tumor. The receptors originated from a female donor with breast cancer. Both conserved end residues are part of each CDR3. A D gene is named only where the DNA matches it firmly. Clone size appears in some rows only: once, few, many, or a class for an expanded clone.

CDR3 length	D gene	clone size	J gene	V gene	CDR3 DNA	CDR3 protein
15	-	many	TRBJ2-1	TRBV5-1	TGCGCCAGCAGCGCCTCGACGGGATCCTACAATGAGCAGTTCTTC	CASSASTGSYNEQFF
12	-	few	TRBJ2-1	TRBV29-1	TGCAGCGTTGGGGACACCCACAATGAGCAGTTCTTC	CSVGDTHNEQFF
13	-	-	TRBJ2-7	TRBV7-3	TGTGCCAGCAGCTTAAGCAGGAACTACGAGCAGTACTTC	CASSLSRNYEQYF
15	-	once	TRBJ2-1	TRBV7-2	TGTGCCAGCAGCTTAGGACCGAGCTCCTACAATGAGCAGTTTTTC	CASSLGPSSYNEQFF
13	-	few	TRBJ2-3	TRBV7-9	TGTGCCAGCAGCTCTCGGGGGCCAGATACGCAGTATTTT	CASSSRGPDTQYF
16	TRBD2	-	TRBJ2-1	TRBV6-2/TRBV6-3	TGTGCCAGCAGGGACCTAGCGGGTCTCTCCTACAATGAGCAGTTCTTC	CASRDLAGLSYNEQFF
14	-	-	TRBJ2-7	TRBV18	TGTGCCAGCTCGACGGGGACCAAGGACTACGAGCAGTACTTC	CASSTGTKDYEQYF
15	TRBD1	many	TRBJ2-1	TRBV7-3	TGTGCCAGCAGCTCAGGGACAGCTTCCTACAATGAGCAGTTCTTC	CASSSGTASYNEQFF
15	-	-	TRBJ1-2	TRBV4-1	TGCGCCAGCAGCCAAGATCTGGGCAGCCTCTATGGCTACACCTTC	CASSQDLGSLYGYTF
14	-	few	TRBJ2-2	TRBV7-3	TGTGCCAGCAGCTTAACGGCGAGGGACGGGGAGCTGTTTTTT	CASSLTARDGELFF
13	-	many	TRBJ1-2	TRBV20-1	TGCAGTGCTCCAAATCTGCGGTCCTATGGCTACACCTTC	CSAPNLRSYGYTF
14	TRBD1	-	TRBJ2-5	TRBV20-1	TGCAGTGCCCTGGGACAGGGGTACCAAGAGACCCAGTACTTC	CSALGQGYQETQYF
13	-	-	TRBJ2-7	TRBV5-1	TGCGCCAGCAGCCCCGTAGGGAGCCACGAGCAGTACTTC	CASSPVGSHEQYF
11	-	many	TRBJ2-3	TRBV7-8	TGTGCCAGCAGCTTCACAGATACGCAGTATTTT	CASSFTDTQYF
13	-	-	TRBJ1-1	TRBV4-2	TGTGCCAGCAGCCAAGCCGGGGACACTGAAGCTTTCTTT	CASSQAGDTEAFF
14	TRBD2	many	TRBJ2-1	TRBV7-9	TGTGCCACAAACGGGACTAGCTCCTACAATGAGCAGTTCTTC	CATNGTSSYNEQFF
16	TRBD2	-	TRBJ2-2	TRBV7-8	TGTGCCAGCAGCCCCCGGGCTAGCGGGAGTACCGGGGAGCTGTTTTTT	CASSPRASGSTGELFF
14	TRBD2	-	TRBJ2-7	TRBV4-1	TGCGCCAGCAGCCAGAGAGATGGGGGGGACGAGCAGTACTTC	CASSQRDGGDEQYF
16	-	many	TRBJ2-3	TRBV4-1	TGCGCCAGCAGCCGGACGCCTAGCACTAGCACAGATACGCAGTATTTT	CASSRTPSTSTDTQYF
16	-	many	TRBJ2-5	TRBV10-3	TGTGCCATCAGTGAGGGCCCGATATCCGGAACCGAGACCCAGTACTTC	CAISEGPISGTETQYF
14	-	-	TRBJ2-3	TRBV12-3/TRBV12-4	TGTGCCAGCAGTGGGAAGGGGGTCCCAGATACGCAGTATTTT	CASSGKGVPDTQYF
14	-	-	TRBJ2-6	TRBV6-1	TGTACCAGCAGTGAATATTCTGGGGCCAACGTCCTGACTTTC	CTSSEYSGANVLTF
16	-	-	TRBJ1-5	TRBV20-1	TGCAGTGCTAGAAGGGGCGGAACAGGGTGGAATCAGCCCCAGCATTTT	CSARRGGTGWNQPQHF
14	TRBD2	many	TRBJ2-7	TRBV9	TGTGCCAGCAGCGTTGGACTAGGCCCCTACGAGCAGTACTTC	CASSVGLGPYEQYF
14	-	-	TRBJ2-5	TRBV7-3	TGTGCCAGCAGCTTCCACCCCGAAACCAGGGCCCAGTACTTC	CASSFHPETRAQYF
19	TRBD1	-	TRBJ2-6	TRBV5-1	TGCGCCAGCAGCTTGGAGGGACAGGGTCCCCTCTCTGGGGCCAACGTCCTGACTTTC	CASSLEGQGPLSGANVLTF
17	-	-	TRBJ2-1	TRBV7-2	TGTGCCAGCAGCTTTGGGGCGGGCCACGCCCCCCACAATGAGCAGTTCTTC	CASSFGAGHAPHNEQFF
13	-	few	TRBJ2-4	TRBV11-2	TGTGCCAGCAACAGGCCCAGCGGAAACATTCAGTACTTC	CASNRPSGNIQYF
15	-	few	TRBJ1-5	TRBV19	TGTGCCAGTAGCGGTGGCGGGGGGCTGGGGCAGCCCCAGCATTTT	CASSGGGGLGQPQHF
13	-	few	TRBJ1-1	TRBV7-9	TGTGCCAGCAGCAACAGGGTGGCCACTGAAGCTTTCTTT	CASSNRVATEAFF
11	TRBD1	-	TRBJ2-1	TRBV29-1	TGCAGCGTTGAGGGCGCAGCAGGGGGTGACTTC	CSVEGAAGGDF
16	TRBD1	-	TRBJ2-3	TRBV12-3/TRBV12-4	TGTGCCAGCAGTGCCGGACAGGGGGCCAGCACAGATACGCAGTATTTT	CASSAGQGASTDTQYF
13	TRBD1	once	TRBJ1-1	TRBV5-1	TGCGCCAGCAGCTTGACAGGGGACACTGTAGCTTTCTTT	CASSLTGDTVAFF
13	-	-	TRBJ1-5	TRBV12-3/TRBV12-4	TGTGCCAGCACCTCTAATCCACTTCAGCCCCAGCATTTT	CASTSNPLQPQHF
12	-	-	TRBJ2-3	TRBV5-1	TGCGCCGGCAGCCAGACAGGAGATACGCAGTATTTT	CAGSQTGDTQYF